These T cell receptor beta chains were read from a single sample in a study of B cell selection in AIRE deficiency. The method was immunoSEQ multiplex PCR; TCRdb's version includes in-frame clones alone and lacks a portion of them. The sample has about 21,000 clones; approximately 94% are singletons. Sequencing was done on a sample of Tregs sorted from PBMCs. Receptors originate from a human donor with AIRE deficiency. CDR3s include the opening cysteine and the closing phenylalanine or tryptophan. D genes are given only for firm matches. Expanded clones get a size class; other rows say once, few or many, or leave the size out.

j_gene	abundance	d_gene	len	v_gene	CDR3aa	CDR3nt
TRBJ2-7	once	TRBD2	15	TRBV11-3	CASSLVRSGSYEQYF	TGTGCCAGCAGCTTAGTACGTAGCGGGAGCTACGAGCAGTACTTC
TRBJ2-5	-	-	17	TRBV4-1	CASSQVGKRRTQETQYF	TGCGCCAGCAGCCAAGTAGGGAAAAGACGGACCCAAGAGACCCAGTACTTC
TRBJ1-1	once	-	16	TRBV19	CASSMKGQGIRTEAFF	TGTGCCAGTAGTATGAAAGGTCAGGGAATTCGCACTGAAGCTTTCTTT
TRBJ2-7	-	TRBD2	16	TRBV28	CASSLSAGGSPYEQYF	TGTGCCAGCAGTTTGTCAGCGGGAGGGTCCCCCTACGAGCAGTACTTC
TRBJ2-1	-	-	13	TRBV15	CATSVGDQVEQFF	TGTGCCACCAGCGTTGGGGACCAGGTTGAGCAGTTCTTC
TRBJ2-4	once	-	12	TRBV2	CASAGGGNIQYF	TGTGCCAGCGCCGGGGGTGGAAACATTCAGTACTTC
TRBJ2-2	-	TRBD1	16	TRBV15	CATSRNRGMHSGELFF	TGTGCCACCAGCAGGAACAGGGGGATGCATTCCGGGGAGCTGTTTTTT
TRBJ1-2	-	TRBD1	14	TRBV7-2	CASSWAGQDYGYTF	TGTGCCAGCAGCTGGGCGGGACAGGACTATGGCTACACCTTC
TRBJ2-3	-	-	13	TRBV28	CASSLTGTNTQYF	TGTGCCAGCAGTTTGACAGGAACAAATACGCAGTATTTT
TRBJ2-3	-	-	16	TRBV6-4	CASSDSYGASTDTQYF	TGTGCCAGCAGTGACTCTTATGGAGCTAGCACAGATACGCAGTATTTT
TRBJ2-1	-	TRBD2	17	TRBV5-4	CASSLGTSGRGYNEQFF	TGTGCCAGCAGCTTGGGGACTAGCGGGAGAGGGTACAATGAGCAGTTCTTC
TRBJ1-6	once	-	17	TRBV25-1	CASRSPTASSYNSPLHF	TGTGCCAGCCGGAGCCCGACAGCCAGCTCCTATAATTCACCCCTCCACTTT
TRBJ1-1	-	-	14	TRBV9	CASSVEQLNTEAFF	TGTGCCAGCAGCGTAGAACAGTTGAACACTGAAGCTTTCTTT
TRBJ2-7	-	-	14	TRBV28	CASSRQGTSYEQYF	TGTGCCAGCTCTAGGCAGGGGACCTCCTACGAGCAGTACTTC
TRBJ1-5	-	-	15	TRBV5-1	CASSPDGVSNQPQHF	TGCGCCAGCAGCCCGGACGGGGTAAGCAATCAGCCCCAGCATTTT
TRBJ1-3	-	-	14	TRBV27	CASSLQGPGNTIYF	TGTGCCAGCAGTTTGCAAGGGCCCGGAAACACCATATATTTT
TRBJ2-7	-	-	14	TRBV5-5	CASHSGPESYEQYF	TGTGCCAGCCACTCGGGACCAGAATCCTACGAGCAGTACTTC
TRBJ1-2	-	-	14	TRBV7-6	CASSQRGAGFGYTF	TGTGCCAGCAGCCAGAGGGGAGCGGGTTTCGGCTACACCTTC
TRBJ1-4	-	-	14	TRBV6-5	CASSTGPSLVKLFF	TGTGCCAGCAGTACGGGCCCATCCCTTGTAAAACTGTTTTTT
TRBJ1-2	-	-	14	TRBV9	CASSPRMNNYGYTF	TGTGCCAGCAGCCCGAGGATGAATAACTATGGCTACACCTTC
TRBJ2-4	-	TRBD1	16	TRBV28	CASSRGDRVAKNIQYF	TGTGCCAGCTCCCGCGGTGACAGGGTAGCCAAAAACATTCAGTACTTC
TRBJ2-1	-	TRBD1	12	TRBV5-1	CASGTGGNEQFF	TGCGCCAGCGGGACAGGGGGCAATGAGCAGTTCTTC
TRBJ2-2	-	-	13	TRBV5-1	CASSLTGPGELFF	TGCGCCAGCAGCTTGACGGGCCCCGGGGAGCTGTTTTTT
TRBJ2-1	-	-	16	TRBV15	CATSGLPGRGNNEQFF	TGTGCCACCAGCGGCCTACCCGGGCGGGGTAACAATGAGCAGTTCTTC
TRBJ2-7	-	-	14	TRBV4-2	CASSQSLMSYEQYF	TGTGCCAGCAGCCAATCTCTGATGTCCTACGAGCAGTACTTC
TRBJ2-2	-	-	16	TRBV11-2	CASSLNAGSNTGELFF	TGTGCCAGCAGCTTAAACGCCGGGTCGAACACCGGGGAGCTGTTTTTT